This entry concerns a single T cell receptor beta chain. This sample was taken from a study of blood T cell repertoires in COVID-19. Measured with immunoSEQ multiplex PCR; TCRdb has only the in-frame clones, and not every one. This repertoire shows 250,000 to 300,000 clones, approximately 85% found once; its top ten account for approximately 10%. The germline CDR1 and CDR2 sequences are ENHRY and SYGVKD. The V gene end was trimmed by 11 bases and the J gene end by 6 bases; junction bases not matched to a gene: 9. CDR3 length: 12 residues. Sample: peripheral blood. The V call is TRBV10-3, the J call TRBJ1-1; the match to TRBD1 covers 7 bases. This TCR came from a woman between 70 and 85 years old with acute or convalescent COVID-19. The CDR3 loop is CAATGWGSEAFF. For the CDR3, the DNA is TGTGCCGCGACAGGGTGGGGCTCTGAAGCTTTCTTT.